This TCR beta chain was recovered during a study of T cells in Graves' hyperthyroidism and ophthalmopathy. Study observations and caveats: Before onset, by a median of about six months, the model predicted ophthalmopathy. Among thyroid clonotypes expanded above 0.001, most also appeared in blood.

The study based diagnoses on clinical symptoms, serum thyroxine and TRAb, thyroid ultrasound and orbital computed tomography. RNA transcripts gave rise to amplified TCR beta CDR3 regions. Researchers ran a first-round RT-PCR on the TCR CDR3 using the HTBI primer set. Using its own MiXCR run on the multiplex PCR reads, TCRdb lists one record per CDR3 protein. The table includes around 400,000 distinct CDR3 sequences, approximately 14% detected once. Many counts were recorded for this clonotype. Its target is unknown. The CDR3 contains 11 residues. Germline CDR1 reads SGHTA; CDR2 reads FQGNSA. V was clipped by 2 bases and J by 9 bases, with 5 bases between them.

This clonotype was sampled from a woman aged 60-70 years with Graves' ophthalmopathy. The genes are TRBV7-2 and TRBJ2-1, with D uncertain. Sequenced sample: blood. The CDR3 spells CASSLPGEQFF. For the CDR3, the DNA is TGTGCCAGCAGCTTACCCGGTGAGCAGTTCTTC.